This entry lists 17 T cell receptor beta chains sequenced from one sample in a study of T cells in localized non-small cell lung cancer. The data were produced by immunoSEQ multiplex PCR, yet TCRdb's version contains in-frame clones alone and is incomplete. In the table there are 2,000 to 3,000 clones, approximately 31% of which are singletons. Specimen: lung tumor tissue, collected before any cancer treatment. These receptors were obtained from a female donor aged 60 or older with stage II squamous cell lung carcinoma.

The gene calls are TRBV6-8 and TRBJ1-6, with a possible D match to TRBD1 (5 bases). Between the trimmed V and J ends, which lost 0 bases and 7 bases, there was a span of 10 bases. The germline V gene has CDR1 MNHGY and CDR2 SAAAGT. The CDR3 extends over 15 amino acids. CDR3 residues: CASSYSGRDNSPLHF. The DNA of the CDR3 is TGTGCCAGCAGTTACTCAGGCAGGGACAATTCACCCCTCCACTTT.

The sample holds a few counts of this clone. V is TRBV6-8 and J is TRBJ1-6, with D unclear. Trimming took 7 bases from V and 13 from J, leaving 14 bases between them. Germline CDR1 reads MNHGY; CDR2 reads SAAAGT. The CDR3 has 12 amino acids. The CDR3 bases are TGTGCCAGCAAACTCAGAGCTAGGCCCCTCCACTTT. Encoded protein: CASKLRARPLHF.

This clone is medium-sized (0.01 to 0.1%). The chain employs TRBV11-3 and TRBJ1-2, with TRBD1 matching 7 bases. After removal of 3 bases from V and 8 bases from J, the junction contained 15 bases not matched to a gene. The CDR3 runs to 16 residues. Germline CDR1 reads SGHNT; CDR2 reads YENEEA. CDR3 protein: CASSLAAWTGRRGYTF. The CDR3 region has the DNA TGTGCCAGCAGCTTGGCCGCGTGGACAGGAAGACGGGGCTACACCTTC.

The V and J genes are TRBV19 and TRBJ2-7; 7 bases map to TRBD1. The CDR3 length is 14 residues. V lost 11 bases, J lost 3 bases, and 13 bases stayed unmatched. Germline CDR1 is LNHDA and CDR2 is SQIVND (reference sequence). The CDR3 loop is CAAGPGTDIYEQYF. The CDR3 DNA follows: TGTGCCGCTGGACCCGGGACAGATATCTACGAGCAGTACTTC.

The chain is built from TRBV30 and TRBJ2-7, with 7 bases fitting TRBD2. Germline V CDR1 and CDR2: GTSNPN, SVGIG (reference sequence). This CDR3 spans 14 amino acids. J was trimmed by 0 bases and V by 0 bases; bases with no gene match: 2. This CDR3 reads CAWSVGGTSYEQYF. The CDR3 coding sequence is TGTGCCTGGAGTGTGGGAGGGACCTCCTACGAGCAGTACTTC.

This clone rates as medium-sized. This chain connects TRBV6-8 to TRBJ1-1; D is uncertain. Germline CDR1 is MNHGY and CDR2 is SAAAGT. The V end lost 6 bases, the J end lost 5 bases, and 19 bases lay between the germline ends. The CDR3 has 15 amino acids. This CDR3 is CASSPTFTGGTEAFF. As DNA, the CDR3 is TGTGCCAGCAGCCCCACATTCACCGGAGGGACTGAAGCTTTCTTT.

A few counts support this clone. The chain couples TRBV19 to TRBJ1-5; D is unclear. Per the germline V gene, CDR1 is LNHDA and CDR2 is SQIVND (reference sequence). The V and J ends lost 1 base and 8 bases respectively, with 15 bases between them. The CDR3 is 15 residues long. CDR3 DNA sequence: TGTGCCAGTAGTATAGGGAGCGCAGGCCCCAAGCCCCAGCATTTT. Amino acids: CASSIGSAGPKPQHF.

V usage is TRBV19 and J usage is TRBJ1-1; D is possibly TRBD1 (6 bases). Per germline, CDR1 LNHDA and CDR2 SQIVND (reference sequence). The CDR3 is 13 residues long. Trimming stripped 4 bases from V and 5 bases from J, with 11 bases between. The CDR3 loop is CASSKAGQTEAFF. CDR3 DNA: TGTGCCAGTAGTAAGGCAGGACAGACTGAAGCTTTCTTT. The full variable domain, completed using reference TRBV19 and TRBJ1-1, is DGGITQSPKYLFRKEGQNVTLSCEQNLNHDAMYWYRQDPGQGLRLIYYSQIVNDFQKGDIAEGYSVSREKKESFPLTVTSAQKNPTAFYLCASSKAGQTEAFFGQGTRLTVV.

In this sample, this clone turned up a few times. The rearrangement joins TRBV11-3 to TRBJ1-1; TRBD1 might be the D (5 bases). The ends were cut back, 4 bases at V and 6 bases at J, with 15 bases in the middle. The CDR3 contains 14 residues. Germline V gene sequence: CDR1 SGHNT, CDR2 YENEEA. For the CDR3, the DNA is TGTGCCAGCAGCTGGACATACGAGGGTTCTGAAGCTTTCTTT. This sequence encodes CASSWTYEGSEAFF.

This chain joins TRBV12-2 and TRBJ1-2. TRBV12-2 has pseudogene status. This CDR3 has 15 amino acids. In DNA, the CDR3 is TGTGCAAGTCGAGCCGGACCGTGGATAGGGTATGGCTACACCTTC. Amino acid sequence: CASRAGPWIGYGYTF.

The rearrangement links TRBV6-8 to TRBJ1-6, with unresolved D. This CDR3 is 12 amino acids long. From germline, CDR1 is MNHGY and CDR2 SAAAGT. Between the trimmed V and J ends, which lost 10 bases and 9 bases, there was a span of 13 bases. CDR3 sequence: CATSRGFSPLHF. CDR3 sequence (DNA): TGTGCCACCTCGAGAGGGTTTTCACCCCTCCACTTT.

The rearrangement uses TRBV12-5 and TRBJ1-1, with D unresolved. Germline V gene lookup returns CDR1 LGHNT and CDR2 FRNRAP. This CDR3 region has 12 residues. The V end was cut by 4 bases, the J end by 1 base, with 4 bases between. The CDR3 loop is CASGWENTEAFF. Written as DNA, the CDR3 is TGTGCTAGTGGTTGGGAGAACACTGAAGCTTTCTTT.

Only a few counts were recorded for this clone. The chain uses TRBV4-1 and TRBJ1-2, with D maybe TRBD1 (6 bases). Trimming removed 0 bases at V and 7 bases at J, with 18 bases between. The V gene's germline CDR1 is MGHRA and CDR2 YSYEKL. The CDR3 loop spans 16 amino acids. The CDR3 loop is CASSQDWTVLRFGYTF. CDR3 nucleotides: TGCGCCAGCAGCCAAGATTGGACAGTTCTCCGCTTTGGCTACACCTTC.

The V gene is TRBV15, the J gene TRBJ1-1, with TRBD1 as a possible D gene (5 bases). From germline, CDR1 is LNHNV and CDR2 YYDKDF (reference sequence). The V gene lost 2 bases and the J gene lost 3 bases, with 10 bases spanning the gap. This CDR3 comprises 14 residues. CDR3 in amino acids: CATSRRGGDTEAFF. CDR3 in DNA: TGTGCCACCAGCAGACGGGGGGGGGACACTGAAGCTTTCTTT.

In this sample, this clone turned up a few times. V is TRBV11-3 and J is TRBJ2-2; TRBD1 matches 9 bases. The CDR3 totals 17 residues. V dropped 1 base and J dropped 5; count of bases not matched to a gene: 8. In germline, CDR1 is SGHNT, CDR2 YENEEA. This chain's CDR3 is CASSLGQGVGWTGELFF. In DNA, the CDR3 is TGTGCCAGCAGCTTAGGACAGGGGGTAGGCTGGACCGGGGAGCTGTTTTTT. Full variable domain (rest looked up from reference TRBV11-3 and TRBJ2-2): EAGVVQSPRYKIIEKKQPVAFWCNPISGHNTLYWYLQNLGQGPELLIRYENEEAVDDSQLPKDRFSAERLKGVDSTLKIQPAELGDSAVYLCASSLGQGVGWTGELFFGEGSRLTVL.

The gene calls are TRBV29-1 and TRBJ2-5; D unresolved. Trimming cost V 3 bases and J 5 bases, with 13 bases left between them. Germline-derived CDR1 and CDR2 are SQVTM and ANQGSEA. CDR3 size: 13 residues. The CDR3 here is CSVDVGVGETQYF. CDR3 DNA: TGCAGCGTTGATGTGGGCGTTGGGGAGACCCAGTACTTC.

The chain links TRBV28 to TRBJ1-6; D is unclear. The CDR3 covers 14 residues. CDR1 is MDHEN, CDR2 SYDVKM, per germline. The V end was cut by 3 bases, the J end by 3 bases, with 6 bases between. CDR3 in DNA: TGTGCCAGCAGTTTTGGCCTCTATAATTCACCCCTCCACTTT. Protein product: CASSFGLYNSPLHF.